This TCR beta chain emerged from a study of regulatory T cells in long-lasting Graves disease (dated by TCRdb to the early 2020s). Turning to the overall study: Antithyroid drugs had been taken for less than 3 months by newly diagnosed Graves' disease patients. Peripheral blood TCR sequencing and RNA sequencing compared persistent Graves' disease patients with newly diagnosed Graves' disease patients. The study was registered as a clinical trial and conducted in China. TCR sequencing covered roughly 13 persistent and approximately 20 newly diagnosed Graves' disease patients, about 35 samples in total. General findings and caveats noted by the study authors: Compared with newly diagnosed patients, persistent Graves' disease patients had lower TCR Shannon entropy and fewer highly expanded clones, which suggests clonal expansion. Only peripheral blood was studied, because thyroid tissue, the primary lesion, was inaccessible. A larger number of public clonotypes was shared among persistent patients (over 2,500) than among newly diagnosed patients (more than 850). Only the TCR beta chain was sequenced and analyzed. As a limitation, the authors acknowledged that the small sample size may reduce accuracy.

This sample's time point label indicates: newly diagnosed GD, antithyroid drugs for less than 3 months. For both TCR sequencing and RNA sequencing, RNA was extracted from PBMCs using TRIzol. The diagnosis of Graves' disease followed American Thyroid Association guidelines. Patients for the study were recruited at an endocrinology department in Xi'an, China. Each patient gave roughly 8.4 milliliters of peripheral blood, collected in an EDTA anticoagulant tube. Ficoll Paque Plus density gradient separation was used to isolate PBMCs, and no further T cell sorting was done. RNA quality was checked with an Agilent 2100 Bioanalyzer and agarose gel, and concentration with a NanoDrop 2000. Details on this clonotype: Its antigen is unknown. The final CDR3 position lacks the conserved phenylalanine or tryptophan, pointing to a likely read error.

Libraries were prepared through multiplex PCR. The data were produced on an Illumina HiSeq 4000. To build TCR beta libraries, CDR3 regions were amplified by Arm-PCR using iRepertoire HTBI primers. PCR products were gel purified before sequencing. In the original analysis: Across samples, 62 TRBV and 12 to 15 TRBJ segments were identified and used for gene usage analysis of CDR3 amino acid clonotypes. Filtered high-quality paired reads were merged into contigs using COPE and FqMerger. BLAST was used to align contigs to IMGT TRBV, TRBD and TRBJ reference genes, with CDR3 defined following IMGT. Clonotypes above 0.1% frequency were classified as highly expanded clones. Repertoire diversity was measured by Shannon entropy, and V-J evenness by the Gini coefficient. Public clonotypes were defined as clonotypes shared by more than one individual. TCRdb reprocessing: public reads trimmed at Q25 with fastp, clones called with MiXCR, in-frame beta chains kept. Entries are consolidated by CDR3 protein sequence, retaining the most common genes and DNA. The V and J calls shown here were made by TCRdb, not taken from the authors' results. This sample gives 680,000 or so distinct CDR3 sequences in total; roughly 16% of them show up just once. Jointly, the top ten make up around 18% of the sample.

These same data were also listed under a study on T cells in Graves' hyperthyroidism and ophthalmopathy. The other study reports the following: Stable Graves' hyperthyroidism was defined as the absence of progression to ophthalmopathy over 18 months of follow-up. Hyperthyroidism patients were newly diagnosed, had a disease duration of under 2 months, and were aged 18 to 65 years. Exclusion was applied to patients with uncontrolled infections, other autoimmune diseases, pregnancy or lactation. Diagnoses were based on clinical symptoms, serum thyroxine and TRAb, thyroid ultrasound and orbital computed tomography. The TCR CDR3 was subjected to a first round of RT-PCR using the HTBI primer set and the Qiagen OneStep RT-PCR kit. Most expanded thyroid clonotypes (frequency above 0.001) were also detected in blood, a finding suggesting that blood repertoires may reflect thyroid immune responses. Ophthalmopathy was separated from stable hyperthyroidism by a 13 V-J signature model, with just over 85% sensitivity and approximately 84% specificity obtained in cross-validation and 80%/75% obtained in testing. In validation, progression to ophthalmopathy was predicted by the model with roughly 69% sensitivity and 72.22% specificity, a median of roughly 6 months before onset. A discovery cohort of approximately 97 patients, roughly 40 with Graves' ophthalmopathy and 57 with stable Graves' hyperthyroidism, was used to find distinguishing TCR V-J signatures. Prospective prediction of ophthalmopathy was tested in an independent validation cohort consisting of 18 to 20 hyperthyroidism patients and about 17 patients who later progressed to ophthalmopathy. The 90 to 100 discovery patients were randomly split 7:3 into training and test sets. In several Graves' hyperthyroidism patients, the study also compared T-cell repertoires from thyroid tissue with T-cell repertoires from blood. After sampling, hyperthyroidism patients received methimazole starting at 30 mg daily, and ophthalmopathy patients received high-dose intravenous methylprednisolone. Libraries were constructed in a second round of multiplex PCR, after which size selection and purification were performed. Sequencing of the libraries was done on an Illumina HiSeq2000 using paired-end 100 bp reads. SOAPnuke was used to process the raw data, with reads discarded if the reads contained adapters or uncalled bases, had a mean Phred below 15, or lacked an exact constant-primer or identifier match. High-quality paired reads were merged with COPE v1.2.5, and unique nucleotide sequences were defined as clonotypes. Clonotypes were aligned to IMGT TRBV, TRBD and TRBJ reference segments using MiTCR v1.1. The analysis was restricted to V-J combinations with a frequency above 0.0001, which together covered about 99% of the repertoires. A TCS score was defined as the ratio of F50 (clonal expansion) to E x V (chaos), with BLOSUM62-based TCRdist applied between CDR3 peptides within each V-J. Welch's t-statistics and random forest reduced 500 to 650 V-J features to 10 to 15, which were used in a naive Bayes classifier (R e1071). No statistical method was used to set the sample size in advance, and investigators knew the group allocation. According to the paper, TCR Vbeta CDR3 sequencing was carried out on over 130 peripheral blood samples, which came from more than 40 ophthalmopathy, roughly 75 hyperthyroidism and some 17 progressor patients.

The sample was peripheral blood mononuclear cells (PBMCs), taken at new diagnosis, from a patient treated with antithyroid drugs. This TCR was recovered from a woman in her 30s with Graves disease. Donor details come from another sample of the same person, matched by shared clones.

The sequenced DNA is TGTGCCACCAGTGCTGCGGGTAACTATGGCTACACCCTC. The encoded protein is CATSAAGNYGYTL. This receptor chain uses TRBV24-1 and TRBJ1-2; no D gene can be assigned with confidence. The CDR3 contains 13 residues when both ends are counted. CDR3 DNA is the only sequence kept; it has 39 bases, read in frame from the first base. The germline V gene encodes CDR1 KGHDR and CDR2 SFDVKD. The V and J ends are trimmed by 5 bases and 1 base, leaving 7 bases between them.